This T cell receptor beta chain was identified during a study of T cells in Graves' hyperthyroidism and ophthalmopathy. Study-level information: Blood from the periphery was taken at initial diagnosis, before any treatment.

Pregnant or lactating patients were excluded, as were those with uncontrolled infection or other autoimmune disease. It was roughly 10 ml of fresh peripheral blood that supplied the PBMCs. Trimming took 3 bases from V and 2 from J, leaving 9 bases between them. The CDR3 runs to 14 residues. Looked up from germline, CDR1 is WNHNN and CDR2 is SYGVQD (reference sequence). The sample holds a few counts of this clonotype. Its antigen is undetermined. Findings and limits, study-wide: A 13 V-J signature model discriminated ophthalmopathy versus stable hyperthyroidism.

RNA transcripts served as the template for amplifying TCR beta CDR3 regions. HTBI primers were employed in a first-round RT-PCR of the TCR CDR3. TCRdb re-called the multiplex PCR reads through MiXCR, storing one row per CDR3 protein. The table includes a few hundred thousand distinct CDR3 sequences, about a sixth detected once. The sample comprised blood. The TCR comes from a woman aged 35 to 49 with Graves' ophthalmopathy. The chain joins TRBV10-1 to TRBJ2-3; D is unclear. The chain's CDR3 is CASSDGSNTDTQYF. The CDR3 DNA is TGCGCCAGCAGTGATGGCAGCAACACAGATACGCAGTATTTT.